One T cell receptor beta chain is described in this entry. Its antigen is unidentified. A single record per CDR3 protein comes from TCRdb applying MiXCR to the 5' RACE reads. In the table there are 290,000 or so distinct CDR3 sequences, 15% to 20% of which are singletons. The data are from a study of T-cell memory formation after mild COVID-19. On the study more broadly: For the most part, TCR clusters were specific to one donor.

From germline, CDR1 is MDHEN and CDR2 SYDVKM. This CDR3 region has 14 residues. The V end was cut by 3 bases, the J end by 2 bases, with 5 bases between. Notes on the study in general: Among clones contracting day 15 to 85, CD4/CD8 was balanced, whereas later expanders leaned CD4+. In second-wave clones peaking day 37, SARS-CoV-2 specificity remained unconfirmed. Contracting clones localized mainly to CM and EM when CD4+ and mainly to EMRA when CD8+.

This sequence originates from a young man who had mild COVID-19 (a few samples of this study predate the infection). Cell type and time point are not known. The chain couples TRBV28 to TRBJ2-6; no reliable D call. The sample comprised PBMCs or a T cell subset sorted from them (not recorded which). CDR3 sequence (DNA): TGTGCCAGCAGTTTGTGGGCTGGGGCCAACGTCCTGACTTTC. Translation gives CASSLWAGANVLTF.